Listed below are T cell receptor beta chains from one sample, sequenced in a study of cytomegalovirus exposure and HLA in healthy donors. Assay used: immunoSEQ multiplex PCR; TCRdb lists only in-frame clones, some missing. This table holds 150,000 or so clones, about 72% found once. The specimen sequenced was PBMCs. The receptors derive from a female donor in good health and CMV-seronegative. Each CDR3 is given with its conserved first and last residue.

v_gene	j_gene	CDR3aa
TRBV7-8	TRBJ2-2	CASSPSLRVDGELFF
TRBV2	TRBJ1-3	CASSVQGSSGNTIYF
TRBV28	TRBJ2-7	CASSRTGGSSYEQYF
TRBV28	TRBJ2-7	CASSRGRPSYEQYF
TRBV27	TRBJ2-1	CASRPGSGLDNEQFF
TRBV28	TRBJ2-2	CASKITRGPSTGELFF
TRBV9	TRBJ1-4	CASSPRPPGVGEKLFF
TRBV5-4	TRBJ1-1	CASSLGGDTEAFF
TRBV21-1	TRBJ2-7	CAGFCGGGSYEQYF
TRBV15	TRBJ2-2	CATSSGLTTGELFF
TRBV10-3	TRBJ2-7	CAISEASGSREQYF
TRBV12-1	TRBJ2-3	CASSQLRAGGWSDTQYF
TRBV7-9	TRBJ2-1	CASSSPRSALSYNEQFF
TRBV11-2	TRBJ1-1	CASSLKGDTEAFF
TRBV5-4	TRBJ2-5	CASSLGGLGQETQYF
TRBV4-1	TRBJ2-7	CASSETSGTGYEQYF
TRBV5-4	TRBJ1-1	CASSLGLVSTEAFF
TRBV12-5	TRBJ1-3	CASGLVVDRNSGNTIYF
TRBV6-5	TRBJ1-2	CASSIRTGSNYGYTF
TRBV7-8	TRBJ1-1	CASSFTTRDTEAFF
TRBV10-3	TRBJ1-1	CAISALTGKNTEAFF
TRBV2	TRBJ1-3	CASSELTGGTGNTIYF
TRBV27	TRBJ2-7	CASSSSPATGENSYEQYF
TRBV2	TRBJ1-5	CASSRHRGSGSNQPQHF
TRBV28	TRBJ2-4	CASSPSGINIQYF
TRBV18	TRBJ2-7	CASSLKTGLARTSYEQYF
TRBV15	TRBJ2-2	CATSEGPNTGELFF